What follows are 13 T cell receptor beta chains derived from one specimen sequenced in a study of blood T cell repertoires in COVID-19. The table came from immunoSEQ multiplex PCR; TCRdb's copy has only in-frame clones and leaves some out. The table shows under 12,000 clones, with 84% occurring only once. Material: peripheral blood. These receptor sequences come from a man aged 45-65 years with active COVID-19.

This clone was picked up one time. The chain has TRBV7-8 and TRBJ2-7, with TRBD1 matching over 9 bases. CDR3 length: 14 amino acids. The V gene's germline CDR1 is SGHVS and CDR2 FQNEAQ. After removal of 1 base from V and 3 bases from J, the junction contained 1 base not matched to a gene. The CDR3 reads CASSLGQGGYEQYF. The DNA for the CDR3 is TGTGCCAGCAGCTTAGGACAGGGGGGCTACGAGCAGTACTTC.

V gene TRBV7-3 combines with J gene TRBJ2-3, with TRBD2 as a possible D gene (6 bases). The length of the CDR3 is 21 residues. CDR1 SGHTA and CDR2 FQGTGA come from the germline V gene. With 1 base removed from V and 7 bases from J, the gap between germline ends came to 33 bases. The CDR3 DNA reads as TGTGCCAGCAGCTTAAGACCCCAGTCGCAGCCGGGACTGCCGCTAGTCCATACGCAGTATTTT. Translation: CASSLRPQSQPGLPLVHTQYF. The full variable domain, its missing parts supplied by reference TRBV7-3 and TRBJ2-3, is GAGVSQTPSNKVTEKGKYVELRCDPISGHTALYWYRQSLGQGPEFLIYFQGTGAADDSGLPNDRFFAVRPEGSVSTLKIQRTERGDSAVYLCASSLRPQSQPGLPLVHTQYFGPGTRLTVL.

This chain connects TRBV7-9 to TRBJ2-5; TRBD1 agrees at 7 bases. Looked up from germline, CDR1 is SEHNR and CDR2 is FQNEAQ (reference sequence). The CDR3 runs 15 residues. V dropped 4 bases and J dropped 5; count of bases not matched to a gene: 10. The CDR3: CASSSWTGVGETQYF. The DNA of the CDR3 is TGTGCCAGCAGCTCCTGGACAGGAGTGGGGGAGACCCAGTACTTC.

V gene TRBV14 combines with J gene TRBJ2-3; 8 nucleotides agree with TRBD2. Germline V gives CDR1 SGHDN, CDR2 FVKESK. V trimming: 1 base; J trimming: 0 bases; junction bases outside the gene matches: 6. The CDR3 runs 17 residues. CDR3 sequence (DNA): TGTGCCAGCAGCCAAGCTTTTAGCGGGACTAGCACAGATACGCAGTATTTT. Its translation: CASSQAFSGTSTDTQYF.

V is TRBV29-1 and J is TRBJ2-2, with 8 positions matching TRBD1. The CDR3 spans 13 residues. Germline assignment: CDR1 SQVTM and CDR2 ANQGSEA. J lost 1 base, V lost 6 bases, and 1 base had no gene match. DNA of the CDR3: TGCAGCGTGGACAGGGAGAACACCGGGGAGCTGTTTTTT. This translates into CSVDRENTGELFF.

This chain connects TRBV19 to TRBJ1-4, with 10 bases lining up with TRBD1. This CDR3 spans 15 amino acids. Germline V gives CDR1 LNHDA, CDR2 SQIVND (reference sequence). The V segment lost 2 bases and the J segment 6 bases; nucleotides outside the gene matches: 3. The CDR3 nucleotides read TGTGCCAGTAGTATATCGGGACAGGGGTATGAAAAACTGTTTTTT. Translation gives CASSISGQGYEKLFF.

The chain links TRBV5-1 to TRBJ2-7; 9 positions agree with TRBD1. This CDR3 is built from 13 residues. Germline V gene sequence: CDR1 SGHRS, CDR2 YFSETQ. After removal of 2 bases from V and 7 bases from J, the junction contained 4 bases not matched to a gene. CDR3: CASSLQGAWEQYF. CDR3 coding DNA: TGCGCCAGCAGCTTACAGGGGGCTTGGGAGCAGTACTTC.

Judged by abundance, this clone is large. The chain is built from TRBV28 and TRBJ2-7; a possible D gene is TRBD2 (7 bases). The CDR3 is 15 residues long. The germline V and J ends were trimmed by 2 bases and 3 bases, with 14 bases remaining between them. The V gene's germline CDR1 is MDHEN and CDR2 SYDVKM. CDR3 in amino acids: CASSLMGASGYEQYF. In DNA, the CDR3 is TGTGCCAGCAGTTTAATGGGGGCTAGCGGCTACGAGCAGTACTTC.

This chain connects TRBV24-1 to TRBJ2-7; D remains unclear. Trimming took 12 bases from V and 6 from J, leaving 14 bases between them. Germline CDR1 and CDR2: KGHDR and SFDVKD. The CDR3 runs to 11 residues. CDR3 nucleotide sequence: TGTGCCGCATCTAGTGGTGGCGAGCAGTACTTC. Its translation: CAASSGGEQYF.

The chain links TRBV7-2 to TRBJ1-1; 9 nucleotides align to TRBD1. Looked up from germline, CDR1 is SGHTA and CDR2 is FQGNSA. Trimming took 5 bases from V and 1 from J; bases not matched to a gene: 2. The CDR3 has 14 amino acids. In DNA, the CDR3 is TGTGCCAGCAGCGCGACAGGGGGGAACACTGAAGCTTTCTTT. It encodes CASSATGGNTEAFF.

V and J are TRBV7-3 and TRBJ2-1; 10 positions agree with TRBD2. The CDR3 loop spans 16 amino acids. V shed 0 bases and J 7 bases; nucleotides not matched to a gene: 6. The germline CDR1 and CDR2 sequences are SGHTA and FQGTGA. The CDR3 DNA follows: TGTGCCAGCAGCTTAACAGCTAGCGGGAGTGAGAATGAGCAGTTCTTC. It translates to CASSLTASGSENEQFF.

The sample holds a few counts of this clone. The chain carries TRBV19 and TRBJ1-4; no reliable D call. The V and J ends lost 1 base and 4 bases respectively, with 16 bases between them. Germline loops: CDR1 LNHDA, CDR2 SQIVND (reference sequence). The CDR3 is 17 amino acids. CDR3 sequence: CASSIGAGGRINEKLFF. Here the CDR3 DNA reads TGTGCCAGTAGTATAGGCGCGGGAGGCAGAATTAATGAAAAACTGTTTTTT.

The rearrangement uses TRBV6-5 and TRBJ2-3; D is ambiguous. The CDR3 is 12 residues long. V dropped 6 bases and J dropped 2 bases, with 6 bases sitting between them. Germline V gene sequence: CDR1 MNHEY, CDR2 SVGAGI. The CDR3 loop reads CASSQYTDTQYF. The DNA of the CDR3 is TGTGCCAGCAGCCAGTACACAGATACGCAGTATTTT.